These 15 T cell receptor beta chains were sequenced from one sample in a study of T-cell reconstitution after alpha-beta-depleted transplantation in children. The library targeted TCRbeta and was prepared with unique molecular identifiers. TCRdb re-derived calls from the PCR reads in MiXCR, one entry per CDR3 protein. The profile shows about 540,000 distinct CDR3 sequences, approximately 20% of them singletons. Sequenced material: PBMCs from the stem cell graft donor, taken from the stem cell graft. These TCRs come from a human donor who donated a stem cell graft to a child with acute lymphoblastic leukemia.

This clonotype has just a few counts. V usage is TRBV4-2 and J usage is TRBJ2-7, with TRBD1 as a possible D gene (5 bases). Germline V lookup: CDR1 LGHNA, CDR2 YNFKEQ. The CDR3 loop spans 14 amino acids. The germline V and J ends were trimmed by 0 bases and 6 bases, with 12 bases remaining between them. The CDR3 spells CASSQDQGEREQYF. In nucleotides, the CDR3 is TGTGCCAGCAGCCAAGATCAAGGGGAACGCGAGCAGTACTTC.

This clonotype has only a few counts. The chain carries TRBV12-3 or TRBV12-4 and TRBJ2-7; 11 positions match TRBD2. This CDR3 is built from 16 residues. Unmatched junction bases numbered 8, after V lost 6 bases and J lost 1 base. This CDR3 is CASSFLGLAESYEQYF. The CDR3 nucleotides are TGTGCCAGCAGCTTTTTGGGACTAGCGGAGTCCTACGAGCAGTACTTC.

This clonotype was observed a few times. This rearrangement joins TRBV5-1 to TRBJ2-1; 8 nucleotides align to TRBD1. CDR1 is SGHRS and CDR2 is YFSETQ in the germline V gene. Germline trimming cut 3 bases from V and 8 bases from J; bases unmatched to any gene: 4. There are 13 residues in the CDR3. The CDR3 region is CASSWAGGDEQFF. CDR3 nucleotides: TGCGCCAGCAGCTGGGCAGGGGGCGATGAGCAGTTCTTC.

This clonotype has a handful of counts. The chain combines TRBV28 with TRBJ1-5; 7 bases map to TRBD1. There are 15 residues in the CDR3. Germline CDR1 reads MDHEN; CDR2 reads SYDVKM. With 6 bases clipped from V and 2 bases from J, the junction kept 7 bases outside the gene matches. The chain's CDR3 is CASRTQGKGNQPQHF. The CDR3 nucleotides are TGTGCCAGCAGAACACAGGGGAAGGGCAATCAGCCCCAGCATTTT.

CDR3 sequence: CASSFGPSGGEQYF. The CDR3 DNA is TGCGCCAGCAGCTTCGGGCCTAGTGGGGGCGAGCAGTACTTC. The rearrangement links TRBV5-1 to TRBJ2-7; D possibly uses TRBD1 or TRBD2 (5 bases each). Germline loops: CDR1 SGHRS, CDR2 YFSETQ. Trimming took off 2 bases at V and 6 bases at J, with 15 bases between the two ends. The CDR3 is made up of 14 amino acids.

The V and J genes are TRBV20-1 and TRBJ1-3; D is ambiguous. Germline loops: CDR1 DFQATT, CDR2 SNEGSKA (reference sequence). The CDR3 covers 17 residues. V lost 3 bases and J lost 0, with 18 bases in between. The CDR3 here is CSASPFEATISGNTIYF. For the CDR3, the DNA is TGCAGTGCTAGCCCTTTTGAGGCTACGATCTCTGGAAACACCATATATTTT.

The chain is built from TRBV6-1 and TRBJ1-1; 11 bases line up with TRBD1. Germline CDR1 reads MNHNS; CDR2 reads SASEGT. J gave up 8 bases and V 2 bases, and 7 bases lay outside the gene matches. The CDR3 covers 15 residues. CDR3 in DNA: TGTGCCAGCAGTGAACTAGGACAGGGGGCTCGGGAAGCTTTCTTT. This encodes CASSELGQGAREAFF.

The V call is TRBV27, the J call TRBJ1-5; the D is unclear. Germline V gene sequence: CDR1 MNHEY, CDR2 SMNVEV (reference sequence). V gave up 5 bases and J gave up 5 bases, with 19 bases separating them. There are 16 residues in the CDR3. The CDR3 DNA reads TGTGCCAGCAGTCCTAAGCCAGCGGCGCCGTATCAGCCCCAGCATTTT. The encoded protein is CASSPKPAAPYQPQHF.

The V gene is TRBV7-9, the J gene TRBJ2-5; tentative D call: TRBD2 (5 bases). V shed 7 bases and J shed 3 bases, with 12 bases lying between them. Germline V gene data show CDR1 as SEHNR and CDR2 as FQNEAQ (reference sequence). The CDR3 runs to 13 residues. CDR3 sequence (DNA): TGTGCCAGCACCGCGCGGGTGGAAGAGACCCAGTACTTC. Translation: CASTARVEETQYF. The whole variable domain, remainder taken from reference TRBV7-9 and TRBJ2-5, is DTGVSQNPRHKITKRGQNVTFRCDPISEHNRLYWYRQTLGQGPEFLTYFQNEAQLEKSRLLSDRFSAERPKGSFSTLEIQRTEQGDSAMYLCASTARVEETQYFGPGTRLLVL.

The V call is TRBV24-1, the J call TRBJ2-2; no clear D gene. Trimming shortened V by 9 bases and J by 4 bases, and 14 bases separated the two germline ends. The germline gives CDR1 KGHDR, CDR2 SFDVKD. There are 14 residues in the CDR3. DNA of the CDR3: TGTGCCACCGCCGGTGTAGTCAGCACCGGGGAGCTGTTTTTT. It yields the protein CATAGVVSTGELFF.

A few counts support this clonotype. CDR3 sequence: CASSYRLAGDVTQYF. The DNA for the CDR3 is TGTGCCAGCAGCTACCGGCTAGCGGGAGATGTGACCCAGTACTTC. This sequence joins TRBV7-2 and TRBJ2-5; TRBD2 agrees at 10 bases. Trimming cost V 4 bases and J 7 bases; bases outside gene matches: 9. Germline V gene sequence: CDR1 SGHTA, CDR2 FQGNSA. CDR3 length: 15 amino acids.

In its sample, this clonotype was seen a few times. The genes are TRBV10-3 and TRBJ1-2; D gene uncertain. V lost 4 bases and J 6 bases, leaving 12 bases between the germline ends. The germline V gene encodes CDR1 ENHRY and CDR2 SYGVKD. The CDR3 spans 13 residues. The CDR3 loop is CAISAQASDGYTF. CDR3 bases: TGTGCCATCAGTGCCCAGGCGTCGGATGGCTACACCTTC.

CDR3 DNA: TGTGCCAGCAGCTTGAAGAAACCAGCGTCTGAGCAGTTCTTC. It translates to CASSLKKPASEQFF. The chain links TRBV5-4 to TRBJ2-1; the D is unclear. CDR1 is SGHNT and CDR2 is YYREEE in the germline V gene (reference sequence). The CDR3 extends over 14 amino acids. The V end lost 1 base, the J end lost 9 bases, and 14 bases lay between the germline ends.

V is TRBV5-1 and J is TRBJ1-4, with unresolved D. CDR3 length: 15 amino acids. V was trimmed by 0 bases and J by 1 base, leaving 7 bases between them. CDR1 and CDR2 from the germline V gene are SGHRS and YFSETQ. In nucleotides, the CDR3 is TGCGCCAGCAGCTTGGTATCAGAAACTAATGAAAAACTGTTTTTT. As protein: CASSLVSETNEKLFF.

The table lists this clonotype with a few counts. V is TRBV7-3 and J is TRBJ2-4; 7 bases are a match to TRBD2. Trimming took 2 bases from V and 8 from J; bases not matched to a gene: 9. This CDR3 has 15 residues. Germline V lookup: CDR1 SGHTA, CDR2 FQGTGA. This CDR3 is CASSLWGGNMDIQYF. The CDR3 DNA reads TGTGCCAGCAGCTTATGGGGGGGGAATATGGACATTCAGTACTTC.